Each of the 10 T cell receptor beta chains below was sequenced from the same sample in a study of cytomegalovirus exposure and HLA in healthy donors. The table came from immunoSEQ multiplex PCR; TCRdb's copy has only in-frame clones and leaves some out. The sample includes about 98,000 clones, approximately 88% seen only once; the top ten take 3% to 4%. The sequencing sample was made of PBMCs. The source is a woman in her 30s in good health and CMV-seronegative.

This sequence joins TRBV28 and TRBJ2-5; 10 nucleotides match TRBD2. Germline V gene lookup returns CDR1 MDHEN and CDR2 SYDVKM. J gave up 5 bases and V 6 bases, and 12 bases lay outside the gene matches. The CDR3 runs to 16 residues. The CDR3: CASRRNSGRLLETQYF. CDR3 DNA sequence: TGTGCCAGCAGACGTAATAGCGGGAGGTTACTGGAGACCCAGTACTTC. The variable domain in full, completed from reference TRBV28 and TRBJ2-5, reads DVKVTQSSRYLVKRTGEKVFLECVQDMDHENMFWYRQDPGLGLRLIYFSYDVKMKEKGDIPEGYSVSREKKERFSLILESASTNQTSMYLCASRRNSGRLLETQYFGPGTRLLVL.

The genes are TRBV2 and TRBJ1-2, with a possible D match to TRBD1 (6 bases). CDR3 length equals 14 residues. V lost 9 bases and J 6 bases, leaving 20 bases between the germline ends. Per the germline V gene, CDR1 is SNHLY and CDR2 is FYNNEI. CDR3: CARRPRGFENGYTF. The CDR3 DNA reads as TGTGCCAGGAGACCCAGGGGTTTTGAGAATGGCTACACCTTC.

This clone has a single count. The chain carries TRBV7-2 and TRBJ2-1; D is perhaps TRBD2 (6 bases). Trimming shortened V by 4 bases and J by 9 bases, and 16 bases separated the two germline ends. The length of the CDR3 is 14 residues. The germline CDR1 and CDR2 sequences are SGHTA and FQGNSA. CDR3 bases: TGTGCCAGCAGCTCACACGATAAAGCGGGTGAGCAGTTCTTC. Residues: CASSSHDKAGEQFF.

The gene calls are TRBV14 and TRBJ2-5, with 9 nucleotides matching TRBD2. From germline, CDR1 is SGHDN and CDR2 FVKESK. V lost 3 bases to trimming and J lost 7 bases; unmatched junction nucleotides: 6. The CDR3 length is 14 residues. DNA of the CDR3: TGTGCCAGCAGCCAGGGACTAGCATCGGTGACCCAGTACTTC. It is translated as CASSQGLASVTQYF.

In its sample, this clone was seen a few times. CDR3 loop: CASSAGGAGANVLTF. The CDR3 nucleotides are TGTGCCAGCAGTGCAGGGGGCGCTGGGGCCAACGTCCTGACTTTC. The rearrangement joins TRBV6-4 to TRBJ2-6; TRBD1 matches at 8 bases. The CDR3 loop spans 15 amino acids. Germline-derived CDR1 and CDR2 are MRHNA and SNTAGT. V lost 4 bases and J lost 2; bases outside the gene matches: 1.

The CDR3 spells CASTQNSYEQYF. As DNA, the CDR3 is TGTGCCAGCACCCAAAACTCCTACGAGCAGTACTTC. V and J are TRBV11-1 and TRBJ2-7; no definite D call. V dropped 7 bases and J dropped 0 bases, with 7 bases sitting between them. The CDR3 loop spans 12 amino acids. Germline CDR1 SGHAT, CDR2 FQDESV (reference sequence).

The rearrangement joins TRBV27 to TRBJ2-6; TRBD1 might be the D (5 bases). Germline CDR1 is MNHEY and CDR2 is SMNVEV (reference sequence). This CDR3 region has 18 residues. V lost 0 bases to trimming and J lost 0 bases, with 12 bases between them. The CDR3 sequence is CASSLSFARVSGANVLTF. The CDR3 region has the DNA TGTGCCAGCAGTTTATCTTTTGCCAGGGTCTCTGGGGCCAACGTCCTGACTTTC.

The rearrangement uses TRBV5-5 and TRBJ1-1; 7 nucleotides agree with TRBD1. The CDR3 runs to 14 residues. The germline V gene encodes CDR1 SGHKS and CDR2 YYEKEE (reference sequence). V lost 3 bases, J lost 2 bases, and 4 bases stayed unmatched. CDR3 in DNA: TGTGCCAGCAGCTGGGGACAGTCAAACACTGAAGCTTTCTTT. Its protein is CASSWGQSNTEAFF.

V gene TRBV28 combines with J gene TRBJ2-5, with a tentative D call TRBD1 (5 bases). CDR3 length equals 14 residues. Trimming stripped 2 bases from V and 5 bases from J, with 12 bases between. Germline V gene sequence: CDR1 MDHEN, CDR2 SYDVKM. The CDR3: CASSLGGWGETQYF. The DNA of the CDR3 is TGTGCCAGCAGTTTAGGTGGATGGGGCGAGACCCAGTACTTC.

This rearrangement joins TRBV5-1 to TRBJ1-1; a possible D gene is TRBD1 (6 bases). Trimming stripped 6 bases from V and 4 bases from J, with 13 bases between. The CDR3 length is 13 residues. Germline V gene lookup returns CDR1 SGHRS and CDR2 YFSETQ. The CDR3 protein is CASTEGEGTEAFF. The DNA of the CDR3 is TGCGCCAGCACGGAGGGGGAGGGCACTGAAGCTTTCTTT.